The sequence of this T cell receptor (beta chain) was determined in a study of early T cells in non-severe SARS-CoV-2 infection (dated by TCRdb to the early 2020s). For the wider study: TCR sequencing used bulk RNA from unsorted whole blood, so alpha and beta chains could not be paired.

Library preparation employed 5' RACE. The reads were generated on a NextSeq 500. Unique molecular identifiers were attached to individual cDNA molecules in the TCR library protocol so that sequencing error and PCR bias could be corrected. Both TCR alpha and beta chains were sequenced, and tight co-correlation was observed between alpha and beta sequence abundances in each sample. Per the source publication's procedure: Decombinator V4 was used to perform V gene, J gene and CDR3 annotation of TCR sequences. Expanded TCRs were defined as changing significantly between any two time points under a Poisson model with p below 0.0001. Abundances of TCRs were expressed as counts per million after normalisation to the total number of TCRs sequenced in each sample. TRAV1-2 paired with TRAJ12, TRAJ20 or TRAJ33 defined MAIT TCRs, while TRAV10 paired with TRAJ18 defined iNKT TCRs. VDJdb, accessed 1 November 2021, was searched for CMV, EBV and SARS-CoV-2 annotated TCRs, with TCRs annotated for multiple antigens excluded. TCRdb reprocessing: public reads trimmed at Q25 with fastp, clones called with MiXCR, in-frame beta chains kept. Every entry covers one CDR3 protein and lists the most common genes and DNA from its rows. The authors' filters were not applied to this entry. For this sample there are under 35,000 distinct CDR3 sequences; around 5.2% appear just once. Approximately 3.4% of the sample rests with the top ten.

Results the study describes overall, beyond this receptor: Matching against VDJdb was skewed toward anti-spike CD8 responses, likely underestimated virus-specific expansions, and missed private and CD4 specificities.

This was a case-control study nested in a cohort of healthcare workers in London, UK, who had nasopharyngeal swab PCR tests and blood samples taken every week. Between 23 and 31 March 2020, the week of the UK lockdown, healthcare workers were enrolled and then followed up weekly for as long as 16 weeks. Looking up the germline V gene yields CDR1 SGHNT and CDR2 YENEEA. Measured from the cysteine to the phenylalanine, the CDR3 is 14 residues long. The read is trimmed to its CDR3 DNA, 42 bases read in frame from base 1. At the junction V is shortened by 3 bases and J by 7 bases; bases outside the gene matches: 5. This clonotype was counted at least ten times. This clone's antigen is unknown. No much larger clone is present one base from it, and per-base qualities are unavailable.

The specimen sequenced was whole blood. This sequence uses TRBV11-3 and TRBJ2-1; 8 bases in between match TRBD2. The sequence was obtained from an adult who was a healthcare worker with PCR-confirmed SARS-CoV-2 infection or an uninfected control (not recorded which). The CDR3 is CASSFPGLGNEQFF. In nucleotide form, the sequence is TGTGCCAGCAGCTTTCCGGGACTAGGGAATGAGCAGTTCTTC.